Below are 15 T cell receptor beta chains sequenced from a single sample in a study of cytomegalovirus exposure and HLA in healthy donors. The assay was immunoSEQ multiplex PCR, and TCRdb's table has in-frame clones only and misses some. The data hold about 110,000 clones, with roughly 88% observed a single time. Material: PBMCs. These receptors were taken from a woman aged 25 to 39 in good health and CMV-seropositive.

This clone was detected once. The chain couples TRBV15 to TRBJ1-6; D gene ambiguous. The germline V gene encodes CDR1 LNHNV and CDR2 YYDKDF (reference sequence). The CDR3 runs to 14 residues. Trimming pared 4 bases from V and 10 bases from J, leaving 14 bases between. CDR3 amino acids: CATSIYKGGSPLHF. Written as DNA, the CDR3 is TGTGCCACCAGCATATATAAAGGAGGCTCACCCCTCCACTTT.

Only one count was recorded for this clone. V usage is TRBV27 and J usage is TRBJ2-3; no firm D call. V was shortened by 0 bases and J by 4 bases, with 11 bases between the two germline ends. Germline V gene lookup returns CDR1 MNHEY and CDR2 SMNVEV (reference sequence). The CDR3 extends over 15 amino acids. The CDR3 coding sequence is TGTGCCAGCAGTTTATCGTTGGGTGAGGCAGATACGCAGTATTTT. The encoded protein is CASSLSLGEADTQYF.

The J gene is TRBJ2-3, the V gene TRBV5-4; 7 nucleotides match TRBD2. CDR1 and CDR2 (germline): SGHNT, YYREEE (reference sequence). The CDR3 is made up of 16 amino acids. Trimming cost V 4 bases and J 2 bases; bases outside gene matches: 10. In DNA, the CDR3 is TGTGCCAGCAGCCCCGGTCAGGGAGGGCCCACAGATACGCAGTATTTT. Amino acid sequence: CASSPGQGGPTDTQYF.

The chain joins TRBV29-1 to TRBJ2-5, with 12 bases that match TRBD2. With 7 bases clipped from V and 4 bases from J, the junction kept 7 bases outside the gene matches. This CDR3 comprises 14 residues. CDR1 and CDR2 from the germline V gene are SQVTM and ANQGSEA. Here the CDR3 DNA reads TGCAGCGGCCTAGCGGGGGGGTTGGGAGAGACCCAGTACTTC. It translates to CSGLAGGLGETQYF. Looking up the rest from reference TRBV29-1 and TRBJ2-5 gives the full variable domain: SAVISQKPSRDICQRGTSLTIQCQVDSQVTMMFWYRQQPGQSLTLIATANQGSEATYESGFVIDKFPISRPNLTFSTLTVSNMSPEDSSIYLCSGLAGGLGETQYFGPGTRLLVL.

CDR3 nucleotide sequence: TGTGCCAGCAGCATAGCAAGAAACACCGGGGAGCTGTTTTTT. Residues: CASSIARNTGELFF. This chain uses TRBV6-6 with TRBJ2-2; D remains unclear. Germline V CDR1 and CDR2: MNHNY, SVGAGI (reference sequence). The CDR3 consists of 14 residues. V was trimmed by 6 bases and J by 2 bases, leaving 10 bases between them.

The chain is built from TRBV19 and TRBJ1-1, with D possibly matching TRBD1 (6 bases). Germline CDR1 LNHDA, CDR2 SQIVND (reference sequence). V was clipped by 6 bases and J by 0 bases, with 8 bases between them. CDR3 size: 13 residues. CDR3 loop: CASSGQLNTEAFF. The CDR3 DNA reads TGTGCCAGTAGCGGACAGCTGAACACTGAAGCTTTCTTT.

This clone was seen a few times. This chain connects TRBV5-4 to TRBJ2-5; D is unclear. V gave up 0 bases and J gave up 5 bases, with 8 bases separating them. This CDR3 is built from 13 residues. The germline V gene has CDR1 SGHNT and CDR2 YYREEE (reference sequence). The CDR3 reads CASSLVPVETQYF. The CDR3 coding sequence is TGTGCCAGCAGCTTGGTTCCAGTGGAGACCCAGTACTTC.

The chain carries TRBV19 and TRBJ2-7; 7 nucleotides align to TRBD2. Germline V CDR1 and CDR2: LNHDA, SQIVND (reference sequence). This CDR3 has 14 amino acids. Germline trimming cut 2 bases from V and 2 bases from J; bases unmatched to any gene: 3. CDR3 in DNA: TGTGCCAGTAGTATAAAGCGGGGAACCTACGAGCAGTACTTC. It yields the protein CASSIKRGTYEQYF.

This chain joins TRBV4-2 and TRBJ2-3; TRBD2 agrees at 11 bases. The CDR3 extends over 16 amino acids. V lost 3 bases and J lost 6; bases outside the gene matches: 8. From germline, CDR1 is LGHNA and CDR2 YNFKEQ. The CDR3 reads CASSQEASGGKDTQYF. Written as DNA, the CDR3 is TGTGCCAGCAGCCAGGAAGCTAGCGGGGGGAAGGATACGCAGTATTTT.

The chain joins TRBV13 to TRBJ1-3, with 9 nucleotides matching TRBD1. The germline gives CDR1 PRHDT, CDR2 FYEKMQ (reference sequence). The CDR3 is 14 residues long. With 3 bases clipped from V and 8 bases from J, the junction kept 5 bases outside the gene matches. The CDR3 nucleotides read TGTGCCAGCAGCTTGGGACAGGGCCGGGACACCATATATTTT. Translated, it gives CASSLGQGRDTIYF.

This CDR3 reads CASSPRLAGDTYEQYF. CDR3 in DNA: TGCGCCAGCAGCCCAAGACTAGCGGGAGACACCTACGAGCAGTACTTC. The chain carries TRBV4-1 and TRBJ2-7; 12 nucleotides match TRBD2. Trimming cost V 4 bases and J 2 bases; bases outside gene matches: 6. CDR1 and CDR2 (germline): MGHRA, YSYEKL. This CDR3 is 16 amino acids long.

The V and J genes are TRBV2 and TRBJ2-2; TRBD2 matches at 13 bases. The CDR3 totals 17 residues. Germline CDR1 is SNHLY and CDR2 is FYNNEI. Trimming cost V 0 bases and J 6 bases; bases outside gene matches: 4. The CDR3 sequence: CASSEAGLAGVSGELFF. CDR3 in DNA: TGTGCCAGCAGTGAAGCCGGACTAGCGGGAGTTTCCGGGGAGCTGTTTTTT.

This clone was seen a handful of times. The rearrangement joins TRBV2 to TRBJ1-6; D remains unclear. This CDR3 is built from 14 residues. Germline V gene sequence: CDR1 SNHLY, CDR2 FYNNEI. Trimming took off 3 bases at V and 6 bases at J, with 9 bases between the two ends. The CDR3 region has the DNA TGTGCCAGCAGTGATCGAGGGAGTAATTCACCCCTCCACTTT. Translated, it gives CASSDRGSNSPLHF.

Worth noting for this clone: This sample includes further DNA sequences coding for the same CDR3. The chain couples TRBV7-9 to TRBJ2-5; D unresolved. The V end was cut by 5 bases, the J end by 5 bases, with 6 bases between. The CDR3 spans 11 residues. From germline, CDR1 is SEHNR and CDR2 FQNEAQ (reference sequence). The CDR3 reads CASSRLETQYF. The DNA for the CDR3 is TGTGCCAGCAGCCGTTTGGAGACCCAGTACTTC.

V and J are TRBV19 and TRBJ2-5; D perhaps matches TRBD2 (6 bases). The V end lost 1 base, the J end lost 4 bases, and 10 bases lay between the germline ends. The CDR3 consists of 14 residues. Germline CDR1 and CDR2: LNHDA and SQIVND (reference sequence). The CDR3 nucleotides are TGTGCCAGTAGTATAGTGGGAGGCCCAGAGACCCAGTACTTC. It encodes CASSIVGGPETQYF.